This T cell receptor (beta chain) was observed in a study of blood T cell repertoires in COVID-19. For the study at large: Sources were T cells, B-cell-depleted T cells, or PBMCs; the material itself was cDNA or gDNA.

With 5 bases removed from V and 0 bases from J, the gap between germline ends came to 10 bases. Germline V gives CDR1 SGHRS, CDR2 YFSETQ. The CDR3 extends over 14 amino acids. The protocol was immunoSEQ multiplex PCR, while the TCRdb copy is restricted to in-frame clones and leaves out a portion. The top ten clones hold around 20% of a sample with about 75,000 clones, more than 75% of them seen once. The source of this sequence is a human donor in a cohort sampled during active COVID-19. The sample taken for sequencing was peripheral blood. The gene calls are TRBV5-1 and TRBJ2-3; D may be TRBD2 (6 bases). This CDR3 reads CASRVSGSTDTQYF. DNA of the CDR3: TGCGCCAGCAGAGTCAGCGGGAGCACAGATACGCAGTATTTT.